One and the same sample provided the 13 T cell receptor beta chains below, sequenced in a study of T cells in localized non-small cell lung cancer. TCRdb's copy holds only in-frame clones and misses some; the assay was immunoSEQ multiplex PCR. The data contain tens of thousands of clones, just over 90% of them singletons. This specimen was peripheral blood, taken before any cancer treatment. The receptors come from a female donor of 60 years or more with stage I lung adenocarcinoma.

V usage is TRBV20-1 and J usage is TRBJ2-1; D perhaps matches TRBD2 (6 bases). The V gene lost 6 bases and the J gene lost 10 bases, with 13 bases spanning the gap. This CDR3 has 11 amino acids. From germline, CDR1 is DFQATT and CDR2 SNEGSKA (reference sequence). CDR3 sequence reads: CSATMSGEQFF. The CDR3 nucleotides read TGCAGTGCAACCATGAGCGGGGAGCAGTTCTTC.

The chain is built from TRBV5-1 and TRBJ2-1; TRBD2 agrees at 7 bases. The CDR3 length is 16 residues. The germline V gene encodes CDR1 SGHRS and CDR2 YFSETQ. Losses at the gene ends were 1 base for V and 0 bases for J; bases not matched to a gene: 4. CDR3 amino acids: CASSLTGGNSYNEQFF. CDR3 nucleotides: TGCGCCAGCAGCTTGACCGGGGGGAACTCCTACAATGAGCAGTTCTTC.

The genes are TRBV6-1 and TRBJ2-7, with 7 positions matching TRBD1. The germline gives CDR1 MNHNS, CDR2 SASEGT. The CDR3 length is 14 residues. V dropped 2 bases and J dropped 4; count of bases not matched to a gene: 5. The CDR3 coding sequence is TGTGCCAGCAGTGAACAGGACAGGCAATACGAGCAGTACTTC. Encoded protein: CASSEQDRQYEQYF.

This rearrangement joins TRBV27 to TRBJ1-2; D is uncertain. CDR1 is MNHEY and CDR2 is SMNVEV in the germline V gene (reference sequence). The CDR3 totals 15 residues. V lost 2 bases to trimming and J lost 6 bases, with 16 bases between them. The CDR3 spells CASSLAPGNLNGYTF. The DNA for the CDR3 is TGTGCCAGCAGTTTAGCCCCAGGAAATTTGAATGGCTACACCTTC.

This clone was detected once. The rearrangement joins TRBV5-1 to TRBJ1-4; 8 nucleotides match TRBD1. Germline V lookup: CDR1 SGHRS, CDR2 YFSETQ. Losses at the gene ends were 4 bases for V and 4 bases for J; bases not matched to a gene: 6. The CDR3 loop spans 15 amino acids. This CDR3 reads CASSPQGAGNEKLFF. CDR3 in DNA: TGCGCCAGCAGCCCTCAGGGGGCGGGTAATGAAAAACTGTTTTTT.

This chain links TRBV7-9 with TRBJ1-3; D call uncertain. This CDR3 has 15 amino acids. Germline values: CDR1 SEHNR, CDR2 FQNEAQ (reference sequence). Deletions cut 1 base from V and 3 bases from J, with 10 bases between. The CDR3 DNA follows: TGTGCCAGCAGCTTAGTCACCGGGGATGGAAACACCATATATTTT. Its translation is CASSLVTGDGNTIYF.

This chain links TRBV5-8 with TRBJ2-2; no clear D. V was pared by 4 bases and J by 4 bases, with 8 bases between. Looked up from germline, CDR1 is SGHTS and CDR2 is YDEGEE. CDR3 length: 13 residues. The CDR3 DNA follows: TGTGCCAGCAGCCGCTGGGTCACCGGGGAGCTGTTTTTT. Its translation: CASSRWVTGELFF.

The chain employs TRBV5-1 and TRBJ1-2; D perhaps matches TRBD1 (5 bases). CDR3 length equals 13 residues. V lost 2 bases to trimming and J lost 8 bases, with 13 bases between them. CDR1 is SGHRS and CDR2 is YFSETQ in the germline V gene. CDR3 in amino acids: CASSFAGTGGYTF. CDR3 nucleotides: TGCGCCAGCAGCTTTGCCGGGACGGGGGGCTACACCTTC.

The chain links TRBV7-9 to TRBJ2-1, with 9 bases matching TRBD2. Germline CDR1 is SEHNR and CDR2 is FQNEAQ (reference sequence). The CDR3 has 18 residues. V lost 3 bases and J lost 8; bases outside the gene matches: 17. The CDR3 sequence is CASSFPNSGGENPHEQFF. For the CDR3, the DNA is TGTGCCAGCAGCTTCCCGAATAGCGGGGGAGAGAACCCCCATGAGCAGTTCTTC.

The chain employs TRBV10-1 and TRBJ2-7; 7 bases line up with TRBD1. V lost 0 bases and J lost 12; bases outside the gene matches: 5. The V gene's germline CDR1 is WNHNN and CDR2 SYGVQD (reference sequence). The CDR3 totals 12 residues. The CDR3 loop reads CASSESTGVRYF. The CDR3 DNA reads TGCGCCAGCAGTGAGTCTACAGGGGTTCGGTACTTC.

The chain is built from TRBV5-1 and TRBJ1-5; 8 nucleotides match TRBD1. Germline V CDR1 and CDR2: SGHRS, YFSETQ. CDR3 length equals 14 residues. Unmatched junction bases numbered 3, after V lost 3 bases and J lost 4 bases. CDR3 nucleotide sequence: TGCGCCAGCAGCTGGGGGACAGGAAATCAGCCCCAGCATTTT. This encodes CASSWGTGNQPQHF.

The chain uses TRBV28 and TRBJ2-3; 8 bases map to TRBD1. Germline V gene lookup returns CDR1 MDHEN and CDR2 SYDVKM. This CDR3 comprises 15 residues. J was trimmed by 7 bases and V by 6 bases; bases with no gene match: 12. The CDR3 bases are TGTGCCAGCAGGGATGAGGACAGGGTAGGGCATACGCAGTATTTT. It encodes CASRDEDRVGHTQYF.

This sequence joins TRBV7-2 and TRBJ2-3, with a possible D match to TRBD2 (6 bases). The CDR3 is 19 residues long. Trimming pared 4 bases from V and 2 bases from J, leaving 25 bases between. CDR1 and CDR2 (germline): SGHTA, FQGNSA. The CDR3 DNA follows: TGTGCCAGCAGCTCCCCGGGGTGGGGGGAACCCTCTTTCACAGATACGCAGTATTTT. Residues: CASSSPGWGEPSFTDTQYF.